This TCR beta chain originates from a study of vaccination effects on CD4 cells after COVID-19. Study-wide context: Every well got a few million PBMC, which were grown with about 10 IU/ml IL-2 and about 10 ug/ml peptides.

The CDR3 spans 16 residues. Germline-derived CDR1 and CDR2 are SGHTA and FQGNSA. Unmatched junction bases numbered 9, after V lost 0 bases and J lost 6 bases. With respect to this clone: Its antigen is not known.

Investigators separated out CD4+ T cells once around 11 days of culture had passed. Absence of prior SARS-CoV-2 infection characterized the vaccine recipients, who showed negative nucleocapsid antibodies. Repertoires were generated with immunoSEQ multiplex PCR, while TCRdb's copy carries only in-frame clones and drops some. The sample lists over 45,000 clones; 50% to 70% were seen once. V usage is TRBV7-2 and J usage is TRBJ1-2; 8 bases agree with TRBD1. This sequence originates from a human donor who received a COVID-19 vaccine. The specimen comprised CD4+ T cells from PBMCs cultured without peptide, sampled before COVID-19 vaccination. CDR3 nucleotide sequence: TGTGCCAGCAGCTTAGCCCCCGGACAGGGCGAGGATGGCTACACCTTC. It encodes CASSLAPGQGEDGYTF.